The present T cell receptor (beta chain) was sequenced within a study of shared clonotypes between healthy human individuals. Donors had no recently reported acute infections or vaccinations and were HIV-negative. As originally analysed: Junction-only sequences without quality scores came from ImmunoSEQ, so filtering differed. Using immunoSEQ multiplex PCR, the repertoire was profiled, and TCRdb retains in-frame clones only, with some absent. V, J and clone size were drawn from that table, and D and trimming were deduced from the DNA. The repertoire consists of around 2,000,000 clones, with roughly 94% occurring once and the leading ten covering about 0.13%. Points from the study as a whole: Naive CD4 clonotypes were shared across several donors at about 5%.

About this clone: Antigen unknown.

The clonotype comes from a man between 18 and 35 years old in good health. The material sequenced was naive CD4+ T cells sorted from blood. This sample's subset: CD45RA+ positively selected.

Here the CDR3 DNA reads TGTGCCAGCAGCCCCGGGGGACAGAGTCAAGAGACCCAGTACTTC. Translation: CASSPGGQSQETQYF. The rearrangement uses TRBV2 and TRBJ2-5, with TRBD1 as a possible D gene (7 bases). V was clipped by 6 bases and J by 2 bases, with 16 bases between them. Per the germline V gene, CDR1 is SNHLY and CDR2 is FYNNEI. The CDR3 sequence is 15 residues long.